This T cell receptor beta chain was retrieved from a study of shared clonotypes between healthy human individuals. The study, taken as a whole, reports: Naive subsets tended to show greater estimated richness than memory subsets. Though the depth was large, rarefaction showed that sorted-subset sequencing was incomplete. The sharing of 5% to 5.5% of naive CD4 clonotypes was seen across a handful of donors. Shared clonotypes across all four donors exceeded non-shared ones in generation probability.

The V segment lost 0 bases and the J segment 2 bases; nucleotides outside the gene matches: 7. This CDR3 spans 17 amino acids. Germline CDR1 and CDR2: SEHNR and FQNEAQ (reference sequence). Regarding this clone: The antigen remains unidentified.

The data were produced by immunoSEQ multiplex PCR, yet TCRdb's version contains in-frame clones alone and is incomplete. Of about 2.4 million clones listed, approximately 94% were seen once; the top ten hold approximately 0.37%. This receptor was obtained from a man aged 18 to 35 in good health. Some clones in this sample may be carry-over from other donors' samples. This rearrangement joins TRBV7-9 to TRBJ1-5; 7 nucleotides line up with TRBD1. Material: naive CD4+ T cells from PBMCs. Subset defined: CD45RA+ positively selected. DNA for the CDR3: TGTGCCAGCAGCTTAGCAGTAGGGGGCGCGGGCAATCAGCCCCAGCATTTT. Translated, it gives CASSLAVGGAGNQPQHF. Filled out from reference TRBV7-9 and TRBJ1-5, the complete variable domain reads DTGVSQNPRHKITKRGQNVTFRCDPISEHNRLYWYRQTLGQGPEFLTYFQNEAQLEKSRLLSDRFSAERPKGSFSTLEIQRTEQGDSAMYLCASSLAVGGAGNQPQHFGDGTRLSIL.